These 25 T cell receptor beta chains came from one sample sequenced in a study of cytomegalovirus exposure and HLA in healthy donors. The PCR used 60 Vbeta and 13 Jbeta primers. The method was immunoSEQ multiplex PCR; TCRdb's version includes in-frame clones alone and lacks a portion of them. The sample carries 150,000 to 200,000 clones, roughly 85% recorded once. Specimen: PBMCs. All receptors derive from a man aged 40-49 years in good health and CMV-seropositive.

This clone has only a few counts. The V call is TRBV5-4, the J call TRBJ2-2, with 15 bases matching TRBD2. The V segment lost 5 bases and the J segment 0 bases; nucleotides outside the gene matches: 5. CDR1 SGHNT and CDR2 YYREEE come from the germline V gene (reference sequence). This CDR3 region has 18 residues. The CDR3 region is CASSRGLAGGPNTGELFF. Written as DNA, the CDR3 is TGTGCCAGCAGTAGGGGACTAGCGGGAGGCCCGAACACCGGGGAGCTGTTTTTT.

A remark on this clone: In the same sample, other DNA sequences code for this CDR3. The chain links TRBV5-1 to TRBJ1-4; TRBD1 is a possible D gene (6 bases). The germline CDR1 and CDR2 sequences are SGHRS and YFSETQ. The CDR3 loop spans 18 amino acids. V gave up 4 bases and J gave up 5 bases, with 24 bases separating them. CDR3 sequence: CASSLSPSRQARNEKLFF. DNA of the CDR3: TGCGCCAGCAGCCTGTCCCCCTCCCGACAGGCGCGGAATGAAAAACTGTTTTTT.

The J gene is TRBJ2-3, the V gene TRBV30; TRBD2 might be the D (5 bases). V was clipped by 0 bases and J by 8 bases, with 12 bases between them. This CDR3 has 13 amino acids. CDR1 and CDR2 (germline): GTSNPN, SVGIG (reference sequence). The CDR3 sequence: CAWSVVTTRTQYF. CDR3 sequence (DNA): TGTGCCTGGAGTGTAGTGACTACCCGTACGCAGTATTTT.

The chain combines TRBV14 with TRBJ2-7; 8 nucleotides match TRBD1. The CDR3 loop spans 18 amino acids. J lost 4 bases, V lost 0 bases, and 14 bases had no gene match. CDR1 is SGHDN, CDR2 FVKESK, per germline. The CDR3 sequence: CASSQEGGAGGVYYEQYF. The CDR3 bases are TGTGCCAGCAGCCAAGAGGGAGGAGCAGGGGGCGTCTATTACGAGCAGTACTTC.

CDR3 sequence reads: CSVLGTTEAFF. For the CDR3, the DNA is TGCAGCGTCCTAGGGACAACTGAAGCTTTCTTT. This chain uses TRBV29-1 with TRBJ1-1; tentative D call: TRBD1 (6 bases). Germline loops: CDR1 SQVTM, CDR2 ANQGSEA. This CDR3 has 11 amino acids. V lost 6 bases and J 5 bases, leaving 10 bases between the germline ends.

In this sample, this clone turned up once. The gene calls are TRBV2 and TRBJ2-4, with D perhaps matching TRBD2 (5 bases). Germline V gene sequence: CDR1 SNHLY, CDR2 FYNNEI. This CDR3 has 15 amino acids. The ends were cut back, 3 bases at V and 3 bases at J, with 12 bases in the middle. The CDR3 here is CASSDERVGKNIQYF. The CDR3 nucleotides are TGTGCCAGCAGTGACGAGAGGGTGGGCAAAAACATTCAGTACTTC.

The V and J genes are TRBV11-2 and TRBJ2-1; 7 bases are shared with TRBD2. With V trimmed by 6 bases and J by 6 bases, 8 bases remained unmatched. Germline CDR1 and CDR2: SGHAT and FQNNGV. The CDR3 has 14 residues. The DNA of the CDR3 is TGTGCCAGCAGAAGAACCGGGACTACCAATGAGCAGTTCTTC. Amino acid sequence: CASRRTGTTNEQFF. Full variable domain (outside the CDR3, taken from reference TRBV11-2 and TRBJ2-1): EAGVAQSPRYKIIEKRQSVAFWCNPISGHATLYWYQQILGQGPKLLIQFQNNGVVDDSQLPKDRFSAERLKGVDSTLKIQPAKLEDSAVYLCASRRTGTTNEQFFGPGTRLTVL.

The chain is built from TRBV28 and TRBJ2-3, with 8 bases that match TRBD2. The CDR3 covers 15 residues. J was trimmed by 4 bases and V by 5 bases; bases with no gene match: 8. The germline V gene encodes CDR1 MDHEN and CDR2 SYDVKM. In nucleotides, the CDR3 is TGTGCCAGCAGTCCGCCCGGGGGGGGCTCAGATACGCAGTATTTT. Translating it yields CASSPPGGGSDTQYF. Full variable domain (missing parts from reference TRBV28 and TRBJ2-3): DVKVTQSSRYLVKRTGEKVFLECVQDMDHENMFWYRQDPGLGLRLIYFSYDVKMKEKGDIPEGYSVSREKKERFSLILESASTNQTSMYLCASSPPGGGSDTQYFGPGTRLTVL.

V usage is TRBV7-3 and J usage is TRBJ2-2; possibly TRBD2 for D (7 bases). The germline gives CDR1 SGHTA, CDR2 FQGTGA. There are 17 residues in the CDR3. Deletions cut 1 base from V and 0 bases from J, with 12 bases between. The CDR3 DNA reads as TGTGCCAGCAGCTTAAACAGGGAGGGAGCGAACACCGGGGAGCTGTTTTTT. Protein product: CASSLNREGANTGELFF.

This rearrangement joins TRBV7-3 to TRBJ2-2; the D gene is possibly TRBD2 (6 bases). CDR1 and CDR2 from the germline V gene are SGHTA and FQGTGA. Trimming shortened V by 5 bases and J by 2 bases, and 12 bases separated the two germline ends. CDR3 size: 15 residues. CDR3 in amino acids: CASSRVADNTGELFF. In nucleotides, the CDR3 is TGTGCCAGCAGCAGGGTAGCGGATAACACCGGGGAGCTGTTTTTT.

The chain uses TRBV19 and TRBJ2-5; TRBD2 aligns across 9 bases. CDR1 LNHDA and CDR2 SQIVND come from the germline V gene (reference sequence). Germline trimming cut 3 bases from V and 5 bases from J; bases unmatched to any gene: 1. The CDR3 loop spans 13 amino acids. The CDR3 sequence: CASSMTSGETQYF. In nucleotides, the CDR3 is TGTGCCAGTAGTATGACTAGCGGTGAGACCCAGTACTTC. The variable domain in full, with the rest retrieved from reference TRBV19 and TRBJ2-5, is DGGITQSPKYLFRKEGQNVTLSCEQNLNHDAMYWYRQDPGQGLRLIYYSQIVNDFQKGDIAEGYSVSREKKESFPLTVTSAQKNPTAFYLCASSMTSGETQYFGPGTRLLVL.

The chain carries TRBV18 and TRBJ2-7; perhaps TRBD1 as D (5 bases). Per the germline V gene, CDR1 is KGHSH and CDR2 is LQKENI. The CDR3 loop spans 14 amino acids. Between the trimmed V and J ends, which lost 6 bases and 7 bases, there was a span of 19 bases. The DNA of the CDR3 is TGTGCCAGCTCTCTGGGGCGAGACAGTTGGGAGCAGTACTTC. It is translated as CASSLGRDSWEQYF.

CDR3 in amino acids: CASSIPQDNQPQHF. For the CDR3, the DNA is TGTGCCAGTAGTATTCCACAGGACAATCAGCCCCAGCATTTT. The chain carries TRBV19 and TRBJ1-5; TRBD1 is a possible D gene (5 bases). Trimming cost V 3 bases and J 3 bases, with 9 bases left between them. Per the germline V gene, CDR1 is LNHDA and CDR2 is SQIVND (reference sequence). This CDR3 contains 14 residues.

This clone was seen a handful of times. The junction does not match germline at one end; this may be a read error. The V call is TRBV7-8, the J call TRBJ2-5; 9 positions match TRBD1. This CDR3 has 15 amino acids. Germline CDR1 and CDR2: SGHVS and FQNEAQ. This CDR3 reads CTSSVQGAREKTQYF. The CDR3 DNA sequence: TGTACCAGCAGCGTACAGGGGGCTAGAGAGAAGACCCAGTACTTC.

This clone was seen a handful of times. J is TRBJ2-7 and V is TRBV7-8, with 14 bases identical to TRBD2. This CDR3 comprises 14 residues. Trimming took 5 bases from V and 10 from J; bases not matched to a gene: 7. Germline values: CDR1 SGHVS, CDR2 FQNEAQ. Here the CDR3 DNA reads TGTGCCAGCAGCCGATTAGGACTAGCGGGAGGACAGTACTTC. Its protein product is CASSRLGLAGGQYF.

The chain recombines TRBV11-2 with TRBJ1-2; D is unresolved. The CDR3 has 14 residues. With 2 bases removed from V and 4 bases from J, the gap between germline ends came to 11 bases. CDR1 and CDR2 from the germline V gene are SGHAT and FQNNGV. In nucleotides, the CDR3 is TGTGCCAGCAGCTTAATGGCCAGTTTCTATGGCTACACCTTC. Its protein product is CASSLMASFYGYTF.

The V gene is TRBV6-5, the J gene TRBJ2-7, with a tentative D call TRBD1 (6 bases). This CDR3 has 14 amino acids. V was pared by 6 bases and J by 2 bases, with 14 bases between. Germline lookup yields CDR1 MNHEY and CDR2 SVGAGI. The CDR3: CASRRQVSTYEQYF. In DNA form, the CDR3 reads TGTGCCAGCAGGAGACAGGTGTCAACCTACGAGCAGTACTTC.

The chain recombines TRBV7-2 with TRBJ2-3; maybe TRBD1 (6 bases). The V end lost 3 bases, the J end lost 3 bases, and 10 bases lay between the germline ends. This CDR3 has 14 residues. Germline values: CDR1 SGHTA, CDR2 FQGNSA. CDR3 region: CASSLGRGTDTQYF. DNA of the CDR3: TGTGCCAGCAGCTTGGGCAGGGGAACAGATACGCAGTATTTT.

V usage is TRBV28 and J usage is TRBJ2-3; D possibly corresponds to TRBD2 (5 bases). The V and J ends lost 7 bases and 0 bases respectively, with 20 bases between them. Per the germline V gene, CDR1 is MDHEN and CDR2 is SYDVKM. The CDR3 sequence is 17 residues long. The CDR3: CASIPGELAASTDTQYF. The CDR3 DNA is TGTGCCAGCATCCCGGGTGAGCTAGCAGCTAGCACAGATACGCAGTATTTT.

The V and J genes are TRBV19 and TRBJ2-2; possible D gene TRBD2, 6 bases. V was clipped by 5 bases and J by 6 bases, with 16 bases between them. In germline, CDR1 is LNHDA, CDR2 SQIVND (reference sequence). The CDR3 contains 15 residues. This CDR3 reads CASSPTSFPPGELFF. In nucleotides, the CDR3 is TGTGCCAGTAGTCCTACTAGCTTCCCACCCGGGGAGCTGTTTTTT.

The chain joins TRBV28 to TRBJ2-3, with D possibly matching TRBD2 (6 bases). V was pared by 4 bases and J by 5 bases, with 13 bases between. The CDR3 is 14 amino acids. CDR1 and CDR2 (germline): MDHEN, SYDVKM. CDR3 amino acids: CASSYPPGGDTQYF. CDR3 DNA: TGTGCCAGCAGTTACCCCCCCGGGGGAGATACGCAGTATTTT.

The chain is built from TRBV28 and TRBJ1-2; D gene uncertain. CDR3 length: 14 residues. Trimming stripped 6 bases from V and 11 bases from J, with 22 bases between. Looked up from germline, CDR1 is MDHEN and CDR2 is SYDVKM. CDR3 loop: CASRPTFGFRRYTF. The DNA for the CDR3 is TGTGCCAGCAGGCCCACCTTCGGCTTTCGGAGATACACCTTC.

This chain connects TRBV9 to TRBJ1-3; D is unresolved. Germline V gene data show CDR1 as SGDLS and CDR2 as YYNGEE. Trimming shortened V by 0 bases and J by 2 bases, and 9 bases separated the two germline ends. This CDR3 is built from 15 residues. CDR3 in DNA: TGTGCCAGCAGCGTAGGGCGGGTGGCTGGAAACACCATATATTTT. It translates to CASSVGRVAGNTIYF.

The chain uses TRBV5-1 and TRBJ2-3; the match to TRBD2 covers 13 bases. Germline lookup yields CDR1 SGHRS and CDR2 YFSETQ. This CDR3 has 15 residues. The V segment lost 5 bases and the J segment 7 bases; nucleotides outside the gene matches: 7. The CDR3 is CASRPTSGRVYTQYF. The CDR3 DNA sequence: TGCGCCAGCAGACCAACTAGCGGGAGGGTTTATACGCAGTATTTT.

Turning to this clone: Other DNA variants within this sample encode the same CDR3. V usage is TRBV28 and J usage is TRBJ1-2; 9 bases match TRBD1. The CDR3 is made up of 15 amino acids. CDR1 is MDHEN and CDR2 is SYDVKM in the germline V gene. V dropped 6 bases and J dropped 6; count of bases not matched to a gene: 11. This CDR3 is CASRRTGAPLDGYTF. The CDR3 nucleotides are TGTGCCAGCAGGCGGACAGGGGCCCCTTTGGATGGCTACACCTTC.